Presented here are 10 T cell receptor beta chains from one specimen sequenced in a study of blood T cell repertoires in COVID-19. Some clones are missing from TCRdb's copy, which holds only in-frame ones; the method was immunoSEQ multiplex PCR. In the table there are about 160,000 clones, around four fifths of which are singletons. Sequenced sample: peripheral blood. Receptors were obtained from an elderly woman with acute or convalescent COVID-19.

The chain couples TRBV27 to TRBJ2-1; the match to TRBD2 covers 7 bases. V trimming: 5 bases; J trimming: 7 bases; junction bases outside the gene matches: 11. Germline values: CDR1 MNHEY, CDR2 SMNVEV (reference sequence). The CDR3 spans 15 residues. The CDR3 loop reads CASSLTRDYSNEQFF. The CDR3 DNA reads TGTGCCAGCAGTCTAACAAGGGACTATTCGAATGAGCAGTTCTTC.

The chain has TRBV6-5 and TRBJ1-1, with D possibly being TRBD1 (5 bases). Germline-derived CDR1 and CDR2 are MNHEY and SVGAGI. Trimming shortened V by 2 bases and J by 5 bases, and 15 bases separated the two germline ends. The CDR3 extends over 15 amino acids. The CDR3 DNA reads TGTGCCAGCAGTTACCTTCAGGGCGGGGAAACTGAAGCTTTCTTT. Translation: CASSYLQGGETEAFF.

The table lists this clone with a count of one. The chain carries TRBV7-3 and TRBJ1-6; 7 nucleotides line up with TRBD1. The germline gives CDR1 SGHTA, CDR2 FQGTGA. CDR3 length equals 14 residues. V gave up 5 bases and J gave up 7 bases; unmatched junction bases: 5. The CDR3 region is CASSRGTANSPLHF. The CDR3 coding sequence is TGTGCCAGCAGCCGCGGGACAGCCAATTCACCCCTCCACTTT.

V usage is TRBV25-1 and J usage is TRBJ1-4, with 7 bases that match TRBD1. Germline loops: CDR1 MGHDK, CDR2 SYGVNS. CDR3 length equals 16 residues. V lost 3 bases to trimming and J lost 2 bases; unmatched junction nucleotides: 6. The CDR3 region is CASSDRGIGTNEKLFF. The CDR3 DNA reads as TGTGCCAGCAGTGACAGGGGGATAGGTACTAATGAAAAACTGTTTTTT.

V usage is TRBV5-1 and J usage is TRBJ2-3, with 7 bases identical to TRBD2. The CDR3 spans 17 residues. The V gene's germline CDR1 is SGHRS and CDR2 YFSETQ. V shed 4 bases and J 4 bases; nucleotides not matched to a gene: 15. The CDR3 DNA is TGCGCCAGCAGCCCTGGGGCGGGCCGACTAGCTTCAGATACGCAGTATTTT. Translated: CASSPGAGRLASDTQYF.

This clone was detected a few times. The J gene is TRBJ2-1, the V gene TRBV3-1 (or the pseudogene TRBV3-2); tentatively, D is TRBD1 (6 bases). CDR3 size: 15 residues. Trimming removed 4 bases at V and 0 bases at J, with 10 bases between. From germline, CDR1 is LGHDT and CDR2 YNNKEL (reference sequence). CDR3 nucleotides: TGTGCCAGCAGCCCAGTCAGGGGCTCCTACAATGAGCAGTTCTTC. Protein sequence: CASSPVRGSYNEQFF.

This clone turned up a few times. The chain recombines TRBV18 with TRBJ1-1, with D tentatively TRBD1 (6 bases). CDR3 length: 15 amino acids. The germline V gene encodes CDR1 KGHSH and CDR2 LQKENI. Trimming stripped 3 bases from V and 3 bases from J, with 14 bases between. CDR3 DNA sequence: TGTGCCAGCTCACCCGGACACTCAGGGGACACTGAAGCTTTCTTT. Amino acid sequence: CASSPGHSGDTEAFF.

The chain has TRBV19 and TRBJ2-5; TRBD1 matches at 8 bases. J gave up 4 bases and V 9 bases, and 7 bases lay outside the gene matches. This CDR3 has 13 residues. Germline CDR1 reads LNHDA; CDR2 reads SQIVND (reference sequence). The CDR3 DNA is TGTGCCAGCTCCACAGGGGGTAGAGAGACCCAGTACTTC. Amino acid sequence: CASSTGGRETQYF. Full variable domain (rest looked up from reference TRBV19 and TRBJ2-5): DGGITQSPKYLFRKEGQNVTLSCEQNLNHDAMYWYRQDPGQGLRLIYYSQIVNDFQKGDIAEGYSVSREKKESFPLTVTSAQKNPTAFYLCASSTGGRETQYFGPGTRLLVL.

CDR3 in DNA: TGTGCCAGCAGCTTCGCGTGGGGACTAGCGGATTACAATGAGCAGTTCTTC. Translated, it gives CASSFAWGLADYNEQFF. The V gene is TRBV7-8, the J gene TRBJ2-1; 11 bases map to TRBD2. J lost 4 bases, V lost 3 bases, and 8 bases had no gene match. The CDR3 contains 17 residues. From germline, CDR1 is SGHVS and CDR2 FQNEAQ.

The CDR3 nucleotides are TGTGCCAGCTCACCCCGTACGGGAACCTACGAGCAGTACTTC. As protein: CASSPRTGTYEQYF. This chain uses TRBV18 with TRBJ2-7, with D tentatively TRBD2 (5 bases). V lost 3 bases to trimming and J lost 2 bases, with 11 bases between them. The CDR3 length is 14 residues. CDR1 is KGHSH, CDR2 LQKENI, per germline.